The present T cell receptor beta chain was sequenced within a study of blood T cell repertoires in COVID-19. Study-level information: COVID-19 samples from acute and convalescent phases originated in the United States, Italy and Spain. T cells, B-cell-depleted T cells, or PBMCs supplied cDNA or gDNA.

CDR3 length: 14 residues. Germline assignment: CDR1 MNHEY and CDR2 SMNVEV (reference sequence). V lost 2 bases and J lost 1, with 8 bases in between. Repertoires were generated with immunoSEQ multiplex PCR, while TCRdb's copy carries only in-frame clones and drops some. Of some 250,000 clones in the sample, 70% to 90% were seen once. All enrollees were roughly 18 to 100 years old and from 25 or so US areas. Categorization into cohorts depended on clinical history that participants reported. The specimen sequenced was PBMCs or T cells enriched from blood (not recorded which). The J gene is TRBJ1-1, the V gene TRBV27; tentative D call: TRBD1 (5 bases). This receptor was identified in a woman aged 40 to 49 with acute COVID-19. CDR3 region: CASSLNRKNTEAFF. The CDR3 DNA is TGTGCCAGCAGTTTAAACAGGAAGAACACTGAAGCTTTCTTT.